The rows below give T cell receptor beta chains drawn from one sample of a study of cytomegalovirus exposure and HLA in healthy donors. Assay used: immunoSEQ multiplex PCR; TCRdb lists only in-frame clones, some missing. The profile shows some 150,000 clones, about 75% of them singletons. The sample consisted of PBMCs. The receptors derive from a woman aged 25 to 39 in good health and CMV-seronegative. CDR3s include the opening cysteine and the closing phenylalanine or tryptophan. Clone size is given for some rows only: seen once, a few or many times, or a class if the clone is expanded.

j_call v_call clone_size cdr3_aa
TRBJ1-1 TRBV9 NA CASSVGGGGTNTEAFF
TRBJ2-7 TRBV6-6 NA CASSSPTGGFYEQYF
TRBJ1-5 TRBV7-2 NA CASSLVWGISNQPQHF
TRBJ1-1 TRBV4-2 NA CASSREQGVHTEAFF
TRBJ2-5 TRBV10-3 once CAISESPRGGGETQYF
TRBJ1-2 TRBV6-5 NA CASSPGTGVGYTF
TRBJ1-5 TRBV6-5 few CASSSDRGSQPQHF
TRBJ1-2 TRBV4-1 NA CASSPLGLANYGYTF
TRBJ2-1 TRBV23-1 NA CASSRPVDYSGRDYEQFF
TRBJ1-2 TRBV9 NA CASTLDDGANYGYTF
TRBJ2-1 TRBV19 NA CASRGWEGLNEQFF
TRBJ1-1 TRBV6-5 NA CASSYEGGGTEAFF
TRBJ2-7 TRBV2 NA CASTTETLYEQYF
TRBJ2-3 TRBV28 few CASSFSSSGWTDTQYF
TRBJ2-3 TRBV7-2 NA CASSLDGLAGVRDTQYF
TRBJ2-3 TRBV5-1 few CASSLSSDGRLDTQYF
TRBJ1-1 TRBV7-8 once CASSPRDRGSEAFF
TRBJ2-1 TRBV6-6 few CALTGTSDNEQFF
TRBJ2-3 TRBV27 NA CASSLGGAADTQYF
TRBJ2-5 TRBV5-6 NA CASSLAPSQETQYF
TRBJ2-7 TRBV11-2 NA CASSLAGGGGRPRQYF
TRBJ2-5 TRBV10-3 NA CAISESRGRETQYF
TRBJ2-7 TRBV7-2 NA CASSSLGTVTGGEQYF
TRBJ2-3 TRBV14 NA CASSPPGLTASDTQYF
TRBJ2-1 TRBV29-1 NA CSSKTGGAPYNEQFF
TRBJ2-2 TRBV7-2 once CASSLRGGGGELFF
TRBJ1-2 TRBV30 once CAWSGSYGYTF
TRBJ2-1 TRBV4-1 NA CASSQDRRERNLNNEQFF
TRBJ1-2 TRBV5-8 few CASSLRRVYGYTF
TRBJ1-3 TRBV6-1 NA CASNPAGSGNTIYF
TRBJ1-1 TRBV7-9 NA CASSSVPGGTEAFF
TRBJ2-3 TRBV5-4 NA CASSTQGTVDTQYF
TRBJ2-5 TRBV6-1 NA CASIGTAQETQYF
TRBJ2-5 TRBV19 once CASSIDDGLAGETQYF
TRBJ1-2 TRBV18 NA CASSLLMDSHLGYTF
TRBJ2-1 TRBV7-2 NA CASMFSGGVGDEQFF
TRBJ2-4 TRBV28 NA CASSLGLAGAKNIQYF
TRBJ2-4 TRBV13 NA CASSRLAGGLAKNIQYF
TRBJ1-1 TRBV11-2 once CASSSQGRTEAFF
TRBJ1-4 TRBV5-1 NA CASSQGGNSLNEKLFF
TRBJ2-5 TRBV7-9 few CASSPGPGKTQYF